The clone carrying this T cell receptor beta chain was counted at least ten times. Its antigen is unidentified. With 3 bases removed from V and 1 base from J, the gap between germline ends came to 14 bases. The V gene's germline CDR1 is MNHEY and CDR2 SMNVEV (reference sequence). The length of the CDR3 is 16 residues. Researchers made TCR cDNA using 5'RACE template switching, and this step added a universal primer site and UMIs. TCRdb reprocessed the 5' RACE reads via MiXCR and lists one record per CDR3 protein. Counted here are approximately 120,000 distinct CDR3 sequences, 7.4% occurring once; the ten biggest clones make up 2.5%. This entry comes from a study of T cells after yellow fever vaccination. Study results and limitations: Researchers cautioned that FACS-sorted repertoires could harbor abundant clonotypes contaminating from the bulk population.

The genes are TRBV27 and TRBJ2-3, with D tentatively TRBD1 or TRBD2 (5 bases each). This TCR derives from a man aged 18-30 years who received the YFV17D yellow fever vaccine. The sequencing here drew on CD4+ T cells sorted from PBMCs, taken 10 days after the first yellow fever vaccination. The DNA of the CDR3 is TGTGCCAGCAGTTTTTATGGGGACGTTGGCACAGATACGCAGTATTTT. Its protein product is CASSFYGDVGTDTQYF.